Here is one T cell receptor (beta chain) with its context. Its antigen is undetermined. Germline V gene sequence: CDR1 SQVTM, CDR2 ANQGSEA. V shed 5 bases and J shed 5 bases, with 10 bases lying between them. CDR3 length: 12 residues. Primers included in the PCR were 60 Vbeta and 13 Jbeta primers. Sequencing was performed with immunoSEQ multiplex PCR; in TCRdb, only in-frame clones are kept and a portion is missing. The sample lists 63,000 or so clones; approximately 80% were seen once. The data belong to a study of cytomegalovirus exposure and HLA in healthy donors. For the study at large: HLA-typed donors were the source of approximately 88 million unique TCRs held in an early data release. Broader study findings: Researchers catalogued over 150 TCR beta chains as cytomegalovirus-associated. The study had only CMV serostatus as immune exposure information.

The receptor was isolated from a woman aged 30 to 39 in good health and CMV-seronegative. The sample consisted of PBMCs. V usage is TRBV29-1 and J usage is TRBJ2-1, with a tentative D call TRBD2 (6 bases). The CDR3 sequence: CSVRPGDNEQFF. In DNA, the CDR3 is TGCAGCGTTAGACCGGGGGACAATGAGCAGTTCTTC.